A single T cell receptor beta chain is shown here with its context. These data are taken from a study of blood T cell repertoires in COVID-19. Whole-study context: There were acute and convalescent COVID-19 samples, and they came from the United States, Italy and Spain. Sources were T cells, B-cell-depleted T cells, or PBMCs; the material itself was cDNA or gDNA.

Original analysis: Estimated nucleated cell counts came from reference gene primer amplification. Clones were read by immunoSEQ multiplex PCR, and TCRdb kept only the in-frame ones, dropping some. D and trimming come from the DNA, and the V and J calls and clone size come from that table. The sample carries under 15,000 clones, over 80% recorded once. Germline CDR1 SGHVS, CDR2 FNYEAQ. CDR3 size: 13 residues. Deletions cut 5 bases from V and 4 bases from J, with 10 bases between. Sequenced material: peripheral blood. The sequence was collected from a man aged 45-60 years with active COVID-19. The chain uses TRBV7-6 and TRBJ2-3, with a possible D match to TRBD1 (5 bases). The CDR3 DNA sequence: TGTGCCAGCAGCCCGGACACTGCAGATACGCAGTATTTT. Translated: CASSPDTADTQYF.